In its sample, the clone carrying this T cell receptor (beta chain) was seen many times. TCRbeta library preparation incorporated unique molecular identifiers. In TCRdb, the PCR reads were re-called with MiXCR into one record per CDR3 protein. The data hold around 340,000 distinct CDR3 sequences, with about 14% observed a single time. This specimen comes from a study of T-cell reconstitution after alpha-beta-depleted transplantation in children. The receptor comes from a human donor who donated a stem cell graft to a child with Fanconi anemia. The specimen comprised PBMCs, sampled from the stem cell graft.

CDR3 amino acids: CASSLVEGIGYTF. DNA of the CDR3: TGTGCCAGCAGCTTAGTTGAGGGGATCGGCTACACCTTC. The chain links TRBV7-2 to TRBJ1-2, with D perhaps TRBD1 (5 bases). CDR3 size: 13 residues. Germline-derived CDR1 and CDR2 are SGHTA and FQGNSA. V gave up 1 base and J gave up 8 bases, with 11 bases separating them.